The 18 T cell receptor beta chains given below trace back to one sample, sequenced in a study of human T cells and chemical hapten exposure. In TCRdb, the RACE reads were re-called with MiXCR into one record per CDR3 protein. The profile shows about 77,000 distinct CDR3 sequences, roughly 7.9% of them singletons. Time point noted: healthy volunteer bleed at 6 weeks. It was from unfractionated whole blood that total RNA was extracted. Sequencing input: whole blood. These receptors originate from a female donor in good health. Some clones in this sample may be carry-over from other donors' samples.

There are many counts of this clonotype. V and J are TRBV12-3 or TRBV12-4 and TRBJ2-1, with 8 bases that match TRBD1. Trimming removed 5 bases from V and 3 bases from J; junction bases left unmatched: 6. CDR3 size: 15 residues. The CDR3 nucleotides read TGTGCCAGCAGTCCCCGACAGGGGTACTACAATGAGCAGTTCTTC. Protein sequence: CASSPRQGYYNEQFF.

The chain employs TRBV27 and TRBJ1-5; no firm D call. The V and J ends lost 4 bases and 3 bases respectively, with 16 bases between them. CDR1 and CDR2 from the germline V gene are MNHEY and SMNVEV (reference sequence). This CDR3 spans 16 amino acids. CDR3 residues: CASSSMSRSHNQPQHF. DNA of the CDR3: TGTGCCAGCAGTTCGATGTCCCGCAGTCACAATCAGCCCCAGCATTTT.

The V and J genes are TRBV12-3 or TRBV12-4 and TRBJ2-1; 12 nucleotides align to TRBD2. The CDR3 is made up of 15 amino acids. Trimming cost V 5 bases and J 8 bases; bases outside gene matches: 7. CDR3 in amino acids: CASSPWRTSGDEQFF. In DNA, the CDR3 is TGTGCCAGCAGTCCTTGGCGGACTAGCGGGGATGAGCAGTTCTTC.

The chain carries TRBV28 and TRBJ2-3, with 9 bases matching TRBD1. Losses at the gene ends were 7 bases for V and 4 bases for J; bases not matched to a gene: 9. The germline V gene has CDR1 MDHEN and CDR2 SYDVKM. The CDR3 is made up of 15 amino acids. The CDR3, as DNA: TGTGCCAGCACCCAAAGTGGACAGGGGTCAGATACGCAGTATTTT. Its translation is CASTQSGQGSDTQYF.

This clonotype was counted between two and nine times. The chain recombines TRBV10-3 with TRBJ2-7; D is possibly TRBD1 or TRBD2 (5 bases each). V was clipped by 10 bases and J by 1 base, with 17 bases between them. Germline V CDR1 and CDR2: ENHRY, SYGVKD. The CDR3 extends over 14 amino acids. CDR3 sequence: CATETPGRSYEQYF. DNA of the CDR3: TGTGCCACCGAGACCCCGGGACGGTCCTACGAGCAGTACTTC.

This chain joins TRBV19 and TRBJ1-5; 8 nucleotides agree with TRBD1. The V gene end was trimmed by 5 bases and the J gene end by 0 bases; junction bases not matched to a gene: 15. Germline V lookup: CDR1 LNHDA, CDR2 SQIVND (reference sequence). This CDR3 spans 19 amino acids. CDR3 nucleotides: TGTGCCAGTAGTTTTGACAGGGGTGAACCAGGGGGTAGCAATCAGCCCCAGCATTTT. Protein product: CASSFDRGEPGGSNQPQHF.

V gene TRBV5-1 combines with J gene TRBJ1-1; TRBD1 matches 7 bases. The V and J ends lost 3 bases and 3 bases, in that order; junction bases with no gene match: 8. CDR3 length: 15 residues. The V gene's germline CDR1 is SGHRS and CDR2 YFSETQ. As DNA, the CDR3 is TGCGCCAGCAGCTGGACAGGAGGTGGGGACACTGAAGCTTTCTTT. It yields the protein CASSWTGGGDTEAFF.

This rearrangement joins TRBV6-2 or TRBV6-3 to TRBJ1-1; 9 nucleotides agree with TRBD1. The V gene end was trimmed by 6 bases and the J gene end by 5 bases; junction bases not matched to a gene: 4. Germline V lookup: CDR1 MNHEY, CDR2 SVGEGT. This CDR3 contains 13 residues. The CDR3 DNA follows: TGTGCCAGCAGACAGGGGGCCTGGACTGAAGCTTTCTTT. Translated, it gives CASRQGAWTEAFF.

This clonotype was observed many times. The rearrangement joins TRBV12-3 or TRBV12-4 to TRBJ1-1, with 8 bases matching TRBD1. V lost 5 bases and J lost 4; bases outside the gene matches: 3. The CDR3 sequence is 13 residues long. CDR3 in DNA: TGTGCCAGCAGTCGACAGGGGAGCACTGAAGCTTTCTTT. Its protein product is CASSRQGSTEAFF.

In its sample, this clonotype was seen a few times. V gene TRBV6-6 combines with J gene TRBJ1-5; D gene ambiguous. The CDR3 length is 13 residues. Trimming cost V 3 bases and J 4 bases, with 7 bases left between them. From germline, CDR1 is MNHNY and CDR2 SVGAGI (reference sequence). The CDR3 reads CASSYPPNQPQHF. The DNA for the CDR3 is TGTGCCAGCAGTTATCCCCCAAATCAGCCCCAGCATTTT.

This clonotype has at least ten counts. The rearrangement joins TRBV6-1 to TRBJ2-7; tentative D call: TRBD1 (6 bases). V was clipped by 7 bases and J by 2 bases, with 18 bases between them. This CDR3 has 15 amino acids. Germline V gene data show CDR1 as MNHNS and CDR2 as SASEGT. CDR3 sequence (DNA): TGTGCCAGCACCCTCGCCGGACAGATTACCTACGAGCAGTACTTC. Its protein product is CASTLAGQITYEQYF.

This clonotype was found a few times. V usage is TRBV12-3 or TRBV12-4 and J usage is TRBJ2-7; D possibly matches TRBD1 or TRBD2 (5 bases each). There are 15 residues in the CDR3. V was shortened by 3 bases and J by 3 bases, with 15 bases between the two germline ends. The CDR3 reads CASSLGTGWIYEQYF. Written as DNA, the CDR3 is TGTGCCAGCAGTTTGGGGACGGGCTGGATCTACGAGCAGTACTTC.

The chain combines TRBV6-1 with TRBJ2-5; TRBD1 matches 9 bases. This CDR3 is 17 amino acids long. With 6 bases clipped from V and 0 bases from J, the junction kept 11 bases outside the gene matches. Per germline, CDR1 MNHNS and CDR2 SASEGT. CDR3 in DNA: TGTGCCAGCAGAAAGTCAGGACAGGGGTTGTACCAAGAGACCCAGTACTTC. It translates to CASRKSGQGLYQETQYF.

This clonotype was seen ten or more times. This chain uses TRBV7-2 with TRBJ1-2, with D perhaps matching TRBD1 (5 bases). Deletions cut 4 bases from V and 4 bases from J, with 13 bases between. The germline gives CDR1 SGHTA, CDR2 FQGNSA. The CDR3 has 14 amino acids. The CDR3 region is CASSSSGAVYGYTF. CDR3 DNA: TGTGCCAGCAGCTCAAGCGGGGCGGTCTATGGCTACACCTTC.

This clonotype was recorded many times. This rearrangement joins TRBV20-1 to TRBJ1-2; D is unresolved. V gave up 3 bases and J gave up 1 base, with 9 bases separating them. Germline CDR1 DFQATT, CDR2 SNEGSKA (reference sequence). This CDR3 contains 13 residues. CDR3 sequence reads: CSASGEFNYGYTF. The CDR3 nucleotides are TGCAGTGCTAGTGGGGAATTTAACTATGGCTACACCTTC.

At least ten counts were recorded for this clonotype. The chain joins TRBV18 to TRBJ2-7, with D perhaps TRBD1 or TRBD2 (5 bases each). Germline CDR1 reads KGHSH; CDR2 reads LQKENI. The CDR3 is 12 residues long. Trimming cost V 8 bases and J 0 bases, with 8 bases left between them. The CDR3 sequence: CASAGTSYEQYF. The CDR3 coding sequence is TGTGCCAGCGCAGGGACCTCCTACGAGCAGTACTTC.

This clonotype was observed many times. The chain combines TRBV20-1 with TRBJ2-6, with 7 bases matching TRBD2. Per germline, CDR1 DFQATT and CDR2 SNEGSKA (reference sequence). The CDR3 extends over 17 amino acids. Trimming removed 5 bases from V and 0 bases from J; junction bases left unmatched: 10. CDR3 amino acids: CSAVPGTINSGANVLTF. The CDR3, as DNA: TGCAGTGCTGTACCGGGGACTATTAACTCTGGGGCCAACGTCCTGACTTTC.

The CDR3 loop is CASRSTGPNQPQHF. Here the CDR3 DNA reads TGTGCCAGCAGGTCGACAGGGCCCAACCAGCCCCAGCATTTT. The V call is TRBV6-6, the J call TRBJ1-5; TRBD1 agrees at 7 bases. Germline trimming cut 6 bases from V and 7 bases from J; bases unmatched to any gene: 9. This CDR3 has 14 residues. The germline V gene encodes CDR1 MNHNY and CDR2 SVGAGI (reference sequence).